The sequence of this T cell receptor (beta chain) was determined in a study of blood T cell repertoires in COVID-19. Per the study methods: Using reference gene primer amplification, nucleated cell counts were estimated. The data were produced by immunoSEQ multiplex PCR, yet TCRdb's version contains in-frame clones alone and is incomplete. Clone size and V and J calls were adopted from that table, with D and trimming inferred from the DNA. Among approximately 160,000 clones listed, around four fifths were seen once. CDR1 MDHEN and CDR2 SYDVKM come from the germline V gene. This CDR3 comprises 17 residues. The V end was cut by 2 bases, the J end by 3 bases, with 17 bases between. Across about 22 US areas, participants ranged in age from 18 to 89 years.

Sequencing was carried out using PBMCs or T cells enriched from blood (not recorded which). The chain recombines TRBV28 with TRBJ1-5, with unresolved D. The sequence was collected from a woman in her forties or fifties who had recovered from COVID-19. CDR3 sequence reads: CASSLSGLWEINQPQHF. CDR3 nucleotides: TGTGCCAGCAGTTTAAGCGGTTTGTGGGAGATCAATCAGCCCCAGCATTTT.